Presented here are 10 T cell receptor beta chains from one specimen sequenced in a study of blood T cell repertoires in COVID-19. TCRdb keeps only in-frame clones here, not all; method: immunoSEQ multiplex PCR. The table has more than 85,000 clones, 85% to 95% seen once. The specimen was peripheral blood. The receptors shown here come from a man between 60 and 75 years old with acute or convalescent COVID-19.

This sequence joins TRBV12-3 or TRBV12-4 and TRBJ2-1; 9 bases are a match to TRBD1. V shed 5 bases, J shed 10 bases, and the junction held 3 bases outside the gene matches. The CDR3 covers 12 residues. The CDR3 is CASSDRGREQFF. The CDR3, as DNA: TGTGCCAGCAGTGACAGGGGGAGAGAGCAGTTCTTC.

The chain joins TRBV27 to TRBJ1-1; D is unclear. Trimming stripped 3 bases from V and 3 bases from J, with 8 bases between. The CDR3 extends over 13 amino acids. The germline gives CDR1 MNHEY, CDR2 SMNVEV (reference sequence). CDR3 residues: CASSLGRHTEAFF. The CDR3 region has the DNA TGTGCCAGCAGTTTGGGCAGACACACTGAAGCTTTCTTT.

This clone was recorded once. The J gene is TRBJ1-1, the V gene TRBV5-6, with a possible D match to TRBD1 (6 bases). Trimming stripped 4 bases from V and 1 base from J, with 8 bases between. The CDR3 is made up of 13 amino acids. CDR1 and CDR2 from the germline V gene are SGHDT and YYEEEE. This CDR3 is CASSLDRNTEAFF. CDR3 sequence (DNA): TGTGCCAGCAGCCTGGACAGGAACACTGAAGCTTTCTTT.

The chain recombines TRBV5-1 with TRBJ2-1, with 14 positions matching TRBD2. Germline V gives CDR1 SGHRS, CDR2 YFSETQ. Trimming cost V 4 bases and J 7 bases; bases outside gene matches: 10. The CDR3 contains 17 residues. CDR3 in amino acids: CASSNHPGTSGSNEQFF. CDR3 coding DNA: TGCGCCAGCAGCAACCACCCCGGGACTAGCGGGAGTAATGAGCAGTTCTTC.

CDR3 protein: CASSPTGTQETQYF. In nucleotides, the CDR3 is TGTGCCAGCTCACCTACCGGGACACAAGAGACCCAGTACTTC. This chain links TRBV18 with TRBJ2-5; the D gene is possibly TRBD1 (6 bases). From germline, CDR1 is KGHSH and CDR2 LQKENI. The CDR3 consists of 14 residues. V lost 3 bases to trimming and J lost 2 bases, with 10 bases between them. The full variable domain, completed using reference TRBV18 and TRBJ2-5, is NAGVMQNPRHLVRRRGQEARLRCSPMKGHSHVYWYRQLPEEGLKFMVYLQKENIIDESGMPKERFSAEFPKEGPSILRIQQVVRGDSAAYFCASSPTGTQETQYFGPGTRLLVL.

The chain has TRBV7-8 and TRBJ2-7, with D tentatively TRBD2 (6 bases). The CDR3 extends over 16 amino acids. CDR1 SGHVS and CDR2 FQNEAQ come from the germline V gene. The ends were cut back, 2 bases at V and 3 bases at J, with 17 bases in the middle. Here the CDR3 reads CASSLLGFRGGYEQYF. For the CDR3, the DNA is TGTGCCAGCAGCTTATTGGGGTTTCGGGGAGGCTACGAGCAGTACTTC.

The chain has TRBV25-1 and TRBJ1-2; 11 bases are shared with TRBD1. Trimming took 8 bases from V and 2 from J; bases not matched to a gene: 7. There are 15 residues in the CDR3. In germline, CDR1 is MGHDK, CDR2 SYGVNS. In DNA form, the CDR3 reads TGTGCCAGCCTTGGACAGGGGGCAGTGAACTATGGCTACACCTTC. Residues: CASLGQGAVNYGYTF.

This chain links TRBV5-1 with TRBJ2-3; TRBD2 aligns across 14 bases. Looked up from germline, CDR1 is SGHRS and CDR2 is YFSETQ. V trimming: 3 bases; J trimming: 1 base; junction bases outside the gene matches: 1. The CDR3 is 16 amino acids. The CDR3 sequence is CASSSGLAGGTDTQYF. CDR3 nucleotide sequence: TGCGCCAGCAGCTCGGGACTAGCGGGGGGCACAGATACGCAGTATTTT.

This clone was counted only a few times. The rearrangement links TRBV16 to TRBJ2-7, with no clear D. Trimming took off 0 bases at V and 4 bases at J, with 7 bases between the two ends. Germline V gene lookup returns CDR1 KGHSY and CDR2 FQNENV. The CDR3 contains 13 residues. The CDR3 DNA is TGTGCCAGCAGCCAATCGCACCGGTACGAGCAGTACTTC. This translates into CASSQSHRYEQYF.

The CDR3 DNA reads TGTGCCAGCTCGCCAGCCGGGACAGGGAGTACAGAGCAGTTCTTC. Translating it yields CASSPAGTGSTEQFF. This chain links TRBV18 with TRBJ2-1, with 9 bases identical to TRBD1. The CDR3 spans 15 residues. V was pared by 6 bases and J by 10 bases, with 13 bases of the junction left unmatched. Germline-derived CDR1 and CDR2 are KGHSH and LQKENI.